The next 5 T cell receptor beta chains were all read from a single sample in a study of T-cell memory formation after mild COVID-19. TCRdb itself ran the 5' RACE reads through MiXCR, one entry per CDR3 protein. Among approximately 60,000 distinct CDR3 sequences, around 9.5% were seen once, and the ten largest hold 0.9% to 1.5%. The sequencing input was PBMCs or a T cell subset sorted from them (not recorded which). The receptors stem from a man aged 18 to 30 who had mild COVID-19 (a few samples of this study predate the infection). Cell type and time point are not known.

This clonotype was counted a few times. The CDR3 is CASSQQWGFSYNEQFF. For the CDR3, the DNA is TGCGCCAGCAGCCAACAGTGGGGATTTTCCTACAATGAGCAGTTCTTC. The V call is TRBV4-3, the J call TRBJ2-1; no definite D call. The V and J ends lost 2 bases and 1 base respectively, with 12 bases between them. The CDR3 extends over 16 amino acids. The germline V gene encodes CDR1 LGHNA and CDR2 YSLEER.

This clonotype was counted at least ten times. V usage is TRBV5-1 and J usage is TRBJ2-2, with D hard to call. The CDR3 sequence is 13 residues long. V lost 4 bases and J lost 8, with 12 bases in between. Per the germline V gene, CDR1 is SGHRS and CDR2 is YFSETQ. This CDR3 reads CASSPQGSGELFF. CDR3 sequence (DNA): TGCGCCAGCAGCCCCCAAGGGTCGGGGGAGCTGTTTTTT.

This clonotype is classed as medium-sized (0.01 to 0.1%). CDR3 bases: TGCGCCAGCAGCTCCCAGACCCTCACAGATACGCAGTATTTT. It encodes CASSSQTLTDTQYF. The rearrangement joins TRBV5-1 to TRBJ2-3; D remains unclear. V lost 3 bases and J 2 bases, leaving 10 bases between the germline ends. Germline CDR1 and CDR2: SGHRS and YFSETQ. This CDR3 has 14 residues.

This chain links TRBV25-1 with TRBJ1-5; TRBD1 might be the D (5 bases). The CDR3 totals 15 residues. CDR1 is MGHDK, CDR2 SYGVNS, per germline. V lost 4 bases and J 4 bases, leaving 14 bases between the germline ends. CDR3 amino acids: CASSGPGGDNQPQHF. CDR3 DNA sequence: TGTGCCAGCAGTGGACCTGGGGGGGATAATCAGCCCCAGCATTTT.

This clonotype was seen ten or more times. The V gene is TRBV5-1, the J gene TRBJ2-1; possibly TRBD1 for D (5 bases). Germline CDR1 is SGHRS and CDR2 is YFSETQ. The CDR3 loop spans 13 amino acids. Trimming stripped 1 base from V and 5 bases from J, with 7 bases between. The CDR3 spells CASSLTGNNEQFF. The CDR3 region has the DNA TGCGCCAGCAGCTTGACAGGCAACAATGAGCAGTTCTTC.